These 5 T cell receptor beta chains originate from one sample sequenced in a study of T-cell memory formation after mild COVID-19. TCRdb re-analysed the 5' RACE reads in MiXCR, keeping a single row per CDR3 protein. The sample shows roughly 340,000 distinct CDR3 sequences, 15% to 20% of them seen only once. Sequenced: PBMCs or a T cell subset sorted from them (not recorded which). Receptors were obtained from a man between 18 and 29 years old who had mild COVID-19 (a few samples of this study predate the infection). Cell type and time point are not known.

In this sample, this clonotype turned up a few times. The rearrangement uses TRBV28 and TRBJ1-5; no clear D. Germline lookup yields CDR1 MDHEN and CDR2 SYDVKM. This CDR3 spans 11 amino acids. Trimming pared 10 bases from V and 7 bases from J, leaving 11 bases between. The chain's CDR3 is CATDEGQPQHF. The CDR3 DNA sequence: TGTGCCACCGATGAGGGCCAGCCCCAGCATTTT.

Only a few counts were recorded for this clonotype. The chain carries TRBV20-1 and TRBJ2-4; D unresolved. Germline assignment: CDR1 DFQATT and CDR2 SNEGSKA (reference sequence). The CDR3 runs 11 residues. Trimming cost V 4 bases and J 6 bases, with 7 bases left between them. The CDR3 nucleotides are TGCAGTGCTAACACAGCAAACATTCAGTACTTC. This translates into CSANTANIQYF.

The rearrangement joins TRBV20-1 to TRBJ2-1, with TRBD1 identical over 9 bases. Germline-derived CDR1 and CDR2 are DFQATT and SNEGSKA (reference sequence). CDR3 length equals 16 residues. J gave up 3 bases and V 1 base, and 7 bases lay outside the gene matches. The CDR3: CSARAGTGYRYNEQFF. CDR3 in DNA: TGCAGTGCTAGAGCCGGGACAGGGTATCGCTACAATGAGCAGTTCTTC.

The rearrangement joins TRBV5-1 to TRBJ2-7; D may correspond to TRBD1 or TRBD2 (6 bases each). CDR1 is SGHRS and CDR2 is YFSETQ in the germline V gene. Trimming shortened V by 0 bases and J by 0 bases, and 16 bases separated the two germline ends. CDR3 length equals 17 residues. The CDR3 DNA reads TGCGCCAGCAGCTTGGGGGGGGCTGGCGGTTTCTCCTACGAGCAGTACTTC. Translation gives CASSLGGAGGFSYEQYF.

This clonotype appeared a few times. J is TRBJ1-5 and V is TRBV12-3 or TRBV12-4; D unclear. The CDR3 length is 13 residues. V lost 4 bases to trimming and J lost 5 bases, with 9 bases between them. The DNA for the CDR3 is TGTGCCAGCAGTTATAACAGCGATCAGCCCCAGCATTTT. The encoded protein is CASSYNSDQPQHF.